This TCR beta chain originates from a study of T cell responses to AZD1222 COVID-19 vaccine. On the study more broadly: It was second doses at about 4 or about 12 weeks that were pooled.

Germline V lookup: CDR1 SGDLS, CDR2 YYNGEE. V gave up 3 bases and J gave up 2 bases, with 11 bases separating them. The CDR3 sequence is 14 residues long. The data were produced by immunoSEQ multiplex PCR, yet TCRdb's version contains in-frame clones alone and is incomplete. The table has about 100,000 clones, about 88% seen once. The sample consisted of peripheral blood, taken on day 0 of AZD1222 vaccination. V usage is TRBV9 and J usage is TRBJ2-5; unclear D gene. The clonotype comes from an adult in good health. The CDR3, as DNA: TGTGCCAGCAGCGCCGGAACCCCTCAAGAGACCCAGTACTTC. It codes for CASSAGTPQETQYF.